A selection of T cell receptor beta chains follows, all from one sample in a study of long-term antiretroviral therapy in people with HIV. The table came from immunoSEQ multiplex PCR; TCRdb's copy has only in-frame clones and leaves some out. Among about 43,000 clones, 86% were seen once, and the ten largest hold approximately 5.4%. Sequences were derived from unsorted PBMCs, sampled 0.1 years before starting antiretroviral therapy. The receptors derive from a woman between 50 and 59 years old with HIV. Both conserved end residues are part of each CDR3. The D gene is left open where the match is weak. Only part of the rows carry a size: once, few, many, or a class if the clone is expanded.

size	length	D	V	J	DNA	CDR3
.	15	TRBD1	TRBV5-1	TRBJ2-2	TGCGCCAGCAAGGACAGGATAGATAACACCGGGGAGCTGTTTTTT	CASKDRIDNTGELFF
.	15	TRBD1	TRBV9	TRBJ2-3	TGTGCCAGCAGCGTAAACAGGGGAGACACAGATACGCAGTATTTT	CASSVNRGDTDTQYF
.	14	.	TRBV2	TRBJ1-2	TGTGCCAGCAGCCGCGCCTGGACAGATCCTGGTTACACCTTC	CASSRAWTDPGYTF
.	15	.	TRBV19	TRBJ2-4	TGTGCCAGTAGTATAGCCCCCGGATTGGAAAACATTCAGTACTTC	CASSIAPGLENIQYF
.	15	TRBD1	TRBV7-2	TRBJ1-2	TGTGCCAGCAGCTCCCGGGACAGGGCTAACTATGGCTACACCTTC	CASSSRDRANYGYTF
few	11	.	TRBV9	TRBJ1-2	TGTGCCAGCAGGGGGCTAGCCGGCTACACCTTC	CASRGLAGYTF
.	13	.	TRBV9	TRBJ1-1	TGTGCCAGCAGCGTAGGCGGGGAAACTGAAGCTTTCTTT	CASSVGGETEAFF
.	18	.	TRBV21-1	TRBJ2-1	TGTGCCAGCAGCAAAATTCGGCGGGTTCCGGCCGTCGATCGTGAGCAGTTCTTC	CASSKIRRVPAVDREQFF
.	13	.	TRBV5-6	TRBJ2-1	TGTGCCAGCAGCTTGGGCGGGGACAATGAGCAGTTCTTC	CASSLGGDNEQFF
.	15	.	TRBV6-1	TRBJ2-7	TGTGCCAGCAGTGAGTACACTCTCCACAACCACGAGCAGTACTTC	CASSEYTLHNHEQYF
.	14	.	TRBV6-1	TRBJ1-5	TGTGCCAGCAGTGGAGTCCTGGACAATCAGCCCCAGCATTTT	CASSGVLDNQPQHF
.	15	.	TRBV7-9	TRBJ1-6	TGTGCCAGCAGCTTCTCGGCAGGGTTGTCTTCACCCCTCCACTTT	CASSFSAGLSSPLHF
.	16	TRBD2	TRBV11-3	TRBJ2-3	TGTGCCAGCAGCTTAGCTGTCAGTGGGGGGGGAGATACGCAGTATTTT	CASSLAVSGGGDTQYF
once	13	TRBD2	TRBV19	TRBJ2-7	TGTGCCAGTAGTGGGACTAGTTCGTGGGAGCAGTACTTC	CASSGTSSWEQYF
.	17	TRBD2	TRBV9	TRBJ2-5	TGTGCCAGCAGCGACGGGACTAGCGGGGGGGCCTCTGAGACCCAGTACTTC	CASSDGTSGGASETQYF
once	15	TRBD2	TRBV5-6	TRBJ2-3	TGTGCCACCCGTCTACTAGCGGGGGACACAGATACGCAGTATTTT	CATRLLAGDTDTQYF
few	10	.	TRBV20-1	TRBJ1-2	TGCAGTGCTAAAGGGGATGGCTACACCTTC	CSAKGDGYTF
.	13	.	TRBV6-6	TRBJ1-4	TGTGCCTCAATGTGGGGCGCGGGTGAAAAACTGTTTTTT	CASMWGAGEKLFF
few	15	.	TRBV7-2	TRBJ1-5	TGTGCCAGCAGCTTAATAGGCAGTAGCAATCAGCCCCAGCATTTT	CASSLIGSSNQPQHF
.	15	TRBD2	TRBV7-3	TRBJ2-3	TGTGCCAGCAGCTTAATGGCGGGGGGCCGGGATACGCAGTATTTT	CASSLMAGGRDTQYF
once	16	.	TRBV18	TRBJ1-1	TGTGCCAGCTCACCAAATGCGGAACACTTGGGCCCTGAAGCTTTCTTT	CASSPNAEHLGPEAFF
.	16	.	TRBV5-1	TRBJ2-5	TGCGCCAGCAGCTTGGTCACGTCTGGCGCGGGAGAGACCCAGTACTTC	CASSLVTSGAGETQYF
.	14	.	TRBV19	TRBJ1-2	TGTGCCAGCGCAGGAGAGACAGGAATATATGGCTACACCTTC	CASAGETGIYGYTF
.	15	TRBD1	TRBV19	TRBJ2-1	TGTGCCAGTAGCCCGACAGGGGGCTCGCACAATGAGCAGTTCTTC	CASSPTGGSHNEQFF
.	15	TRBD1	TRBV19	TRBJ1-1	TGTGCCAGTCGCCCCCTGGACCCGACAGGGTATAAAGCTTTCTTT	CASRPLDPTGYKAFF
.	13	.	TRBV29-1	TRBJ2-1	TGCAGCGTTCGGGGGGACACCTACAATGAGCAGTTCTTC	CSVRGDTYNEQFF
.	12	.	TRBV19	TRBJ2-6	TGTGCCAGTAGTATAGAAGCCAACGTCCTGACTTTC	CASSIEANVLTF
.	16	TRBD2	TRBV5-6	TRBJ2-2	TGTGCCAGCAGCAGACTAGCGGGGGGTAACACCGGGGAGCTGTTTTTT	CASSRLAGGNTGELFF
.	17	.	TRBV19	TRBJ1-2	TGTGCCAGTAGTCTTACCCCCGGACGGATCGATAACTATGGCTACACCTTC	CASSLTPGRIDNYGYTF